A selection of T cell receptor beta chains follows, all from one sample in a study of T cell responses to AZD1222 COVID-19 vaccine. Generated by immunoSEQ multiplex PCR, the TCRdb table keeps only in-frame clones and is missing some. The sample holds around 100,000 clones, around nine tenths seen once. The source material was peripheral blood, sampled on day 0 of AZD1222 vaccination. The receptors here all came from an adult in good health. Each CDR3 is given with its conserved first and last residue. A D gene is named only where the DNA matches it firmly. A clone size is listed for some rows: how often the clone was seen (once, few, many), or a class if it is expanded.

clone size: -
V gene: TRBV6-5
D gene: -
J gene: TRBJ1-6
CDR3 DNA: TGTGCCAGCAAGGTTACCCGGGATTCACCCCTCCACTTT
CDR3 protein: CASKVTRDSPLHF

clone size: -
V gene: TRBV3-1/TRBV3-2
D gene: TRBD2
J gene: TRBJ2-3
CDR3 DNA: TGTGCCAGCAGCCCCGGACTAGCAGGCACAGATACGCAGTATTTT
CDR3 protein: CASSPGLAGTDTQYF

clone size: -
V gene: TRBV11-2
D gene: TRBD1
J gene: TRBJ2-7
CDR3 DNA: TGTGCCAGCAGCAATACAGGACAGGGGGACTACGAGCAGTACTTC
CDR3 protein: CASSNTGQGDYEQYF

clone size: -
V gene: TRBV10-3
D gene: TRBD2
J gene: TRBJ2-5
CDR3 DNA: TGTGCCATCAGCCCGGGCTCGGCAGCGGGGGCCCAAGAGACCCAGTACTTC
CDR3 protein: CAISPGSAAGAQETQYF

clone size: once
V gene: TRBV9
D gene: -
J gene: TRBJ2-7
CDR3 DNA: TGTGCCAGCAGCGACATGACCGGGACACCGGGGGAGCAGTACTTC
CDR3 protein: CASSDMTGTPGEQYF

clone size: -
V gene: TRBV7-2
D gene: -
J gene: TRBJ1-1
CDR3 DNA: TGTGCCAGCAGCCCACCCGACAGACGAGCTTTCTTT
CDR3 protein: CASSPPDRRAFF

clone size: -
V gene: TRBV5-4
D gene: -
J gene: TRBJ1-2
CDR3 DNA: TGTGCCAGCAGTCTTGACAGAAACGGCGGCTACACCTTC
CDR3 protein: CASSLDRNGGYTF

clone size: -
V gene: TRBV10-3
D gene: -
J gene: TRBJ2-5
CDR3 DNA: TGTGCCATCCGCGGTGGTTCGGGGGGCGCCTTGGAGACCCAGTACTTC
CDR3 protein: CAIRGGSGGALETQYF

clone size: -
V gene: TRBV28
D gene: -
J gene: TRBJ1-3
CDR3 DNA: TGTGCCAGCAGAGGAGGCCCCTCTGGAAACACCATATATTTT
CDR3 protein: CASRGGPSGNTIYF

clone size: -
V gene: TRBV27
D gene: -
J gene: TRBJ2-2
CDR3 DNA: TGTGCCAGCAGTCTACCCCCCCCCGCCGGGGAGCTGTTTTTT
CDR3 protein: CASSLPPPAGELFF

clone size: -
V gene: TRBV6-4
D gene: -
J gene: TRBJ2-1
CDR3 DNA: TGTGCCAGCAGTGATACGTCCGGGACCTCGACTTCGGGTGAGCAGTTCTTC
CDR3 protein: CASSDTSGTSTSGEQFF

clone size: -
V gene: TRBV18
D gene: -
J gene: TRBJ2-7
CDR3 DNA: TGTGCCAGCTCTCTCACTCAGGGGCCCTCCTACGAGCAGTACTTC
CDR3 protein: CASSLTQGPSYEQYF

clone size: -
V gene: TRBV24-1
D gene: -
J gene: TRBJ1-1
CDR3 DNA: TGTGCCACCAGAGCGGACAGTGAAGCTTTCTTT
CDR3 protein: CATRADSEAFF

clone size: many
V gene: TRBV11-1
D gene: -
J gene: TRBJ2-7
CDR3 DNA: TGTGCCAGCAGCTTTGGCGGTTACTCCTACGAGCAGTACTTC
CDR3 protein: CASSFGGYSYEQYF

clone size: -
V gene: TRBV3-1/TRBV3-2
D gene: -
J gene: TRBJ1-1
CDR3 DNA: TGTGCCAGCAGCCATGTGCAGTGGAACACTGAAGCTTTCTTT
CDR3 protein: CASSHVQWNTEAFF

clone size: -
V gene: TRBV10-1
D gene: -
J gene: TRBJ1-2
CDR3 DNA: TGCGCCAGCTATGACGGAGAAGGCTTC
CDR3 protein: CASYDGEGF

clone size: -
V gene: TRBV4-3
D gene: -
J gene: TRBJ1-1
CDR3 DNA: TGCGCCAGCAGCCAAGTTTCCCCAGGGTTTCAATTTGAAGCTTTCTTT
CDR3 protein: CASSQVSPGFQFEAFF

clone size: -
V gene: TRBV11-1
D gene: -
J gene: TRBJ1-3
CDR3 DNA: TGTGCCAGCAGCCGGGACCTGACGGACACCATATATTTT
CDR3 protein: CASSRDLTDTIYF

clone size: few
V gene: TRBV7-8
D gene: -
J gene: TRBJ2-7
CDR3 DNA: TGTGCCAGCAGTATGACTGAGGGTGGCTACGAGCAGTACTTC
CDR3 protein: CASSMTEGGYEQYF

clone size: -
V gene: TRBV5-1
D gene: TRBD2
J gene: TRBJ2-5
CDR3 DNA: TGCGCCAGCAGCTTATCCGGGACTACCAAAGAGACCCAGTACTTC
CDR3 protein: CASSLSGTTKETQYF

clone size: -
V gene: TRBV11-2
D gene: TRBD1
J gene: TRBJ1-4
CDR3 DNA: TGTGCCAGCAGCCCAGATGTTACGACAGGGGGAGGTGAAAAACTGTTTTTT
CDR3 protein: CASSPDVTTGGGEKLFF

clone size: -
V gene: TRBV28
D gene: TRBD1
J gene: TRBJ2-2
CDR3 DNA: TGTGCCAGCGGGACTCAGGGGGCTCCTACCGGGGAGCTGTTTTTT
CDR3 protein: CASGTQGAPTGELFF

clone size: -
V gene: TRBV28
D gene: TRBD2
J gene: TRBJ2-1
CDR3 DNA: TGTGCCAGCAGTGGGACGGTGGGACTAGCGGCCTACAATGAGCAGTTCTTC
CDR3 protein: CASSGTVGLAAYNEQFF

clone size: -
V gene: TRBV28
D gene: TRBD1
J gene: TRBJ1-4
CDR3 DNA: TGTGCCAGCAGTTTAGCGACAGGGGGCCGGGAAAAACTGTTTTTT
CDR3 protein: CASSLATGGREKLFF

clone size: -
V gene: TRBV2
D gene: -
J gene: TRBJ1-5
CDR3 DNA: TGTGCCAGCATAGAACAGGGAGGGCAGCCCCAGCATTTT
CDR3 protein: CASIEQGGQPQHF

clone size: -
V gene: TRBV9
D gene: TRBD1
J gene: TRBJ1-2
CDR3 DNA: TGTGCCAGCGCGCCGGGACAGGGGTACTATGGCTACACCTTC
CDR3 protein: CASAPGQGYYGYTF

clone size: -
V gene: TRBV5-1
D gene: TRBD1
J gene: TRBJ2-3
CDR3 DNA: TGCGCCAGCAGCCGAGGACAGGGGGGTGCAGATACGCAGTATTTT
CDR3 protein: CASSRGQGGADTQYF

clone size: few
V gene: TRBV7-8
D gene: -
J gene: TRBJ2-7
CDR3 DNA: TGTGCCAGCAGCTTATTTGGGTCAGGGGAAGGCTACGAGCAGTACTTC
CDR3 protein: CASSLFGSGEGYEQYF

clone size: once
V gene: TRBV24-1
D gene: TRBD1
J gene: TRBJ1-2
CDR3 DNA: TGTGCCACCAGTGGAGCTTCCGGGACAGGGGGCCATGGCTACACCTTC
CDR3 protein: CATSGASGTGGHGYTF

clone size: -
V gene: TRBV7-2
D gene: -
J gene: TRBJ2-7
CDR3 DNA: TGTGCCAGCAAAAATCCCGGGGCTGCTGGGGCCTACGAGCAGTACTTC
CDR3 protein: CASKNPGAAGAYEQYF

clone size: few
V gene: TRBV6-5
D gene: -
J gene: TRBJ1-4
CDR3 DNA: TGTGCCAGCAGTTACGGGGGAACTAATGAAAAACTGTTTTTT
CDR3 protein: CASSYGGTNEKLFF

clone size: -
V gene: TRBV3-1/TRBV3-2
D gene: TRBD1
J gene: TRBJ1-2
CDR3 DNA: TGTGCCAGCAGCCTACCGGGACAGGGGGAGGGTGGCTACACCTTC
CDR3 protein: CASSLPGQGEGGYTF

clone size: -
V gene: TRBV2
D gene: TRBD2
J gene: TRBJ2-1
CDR3 DNA: TGTGCCAGCAGAGGAGCGGGATCCCACAATGAGCAGTTCTTC
CDR3 protein: CASRGAGSHNEQFF

clone size: -
V gene: TRBV28
D gene: -
J gene: TRBJ2-5
CDR3 DNA: TGTGCCAGCAGTTTGGCAAGCGTCCAAGAGACCCAGTACTTC
CDR3 protein: CASSLASVQETQYF

clone size: -
V gene: TRBV28
D gene: TRBD1
J gene: TRBJ2-1
CDR3 DNA: TGTGCCAGCAGTTTCCCCCCAGGACAGGGGGTACACGGGGGCTACAATGAGCAGTTCTTC
CDR3 protein: CASSFPPGQGVHGGYNEQFF